This record concerns one T cell receptor (beta chain) sequence. The record originates from a study of blood T cell repertoires in COVID-19. On the study more broadly: In each case, the material was cDNA or gDNA derived from T cells, B-cell-depleted T cells, or PBMCs.

Germline values: CDR1 SGHKS, CDR2 YYEKEE (reference sequence). V lost 0 bases to trimming and J lost 2 bases, with 15 bases between them. This CDR3 spans 17 amino acids. TCRdb's copy holds only in-frame clones and misses some; the assay was immunoSEQ multiplex PCR. The data hold a few hundred thousand clones, with about 80% observed a single time. In Seattle, patients joined the study during active infection and were tracked longitudinally. The sample was peripheral blood. The receptor was derived from a person aged 65 to 85 with COVID-19, enrolled during active disease. The chain employs TRBV5-5 and TRBJ1-5; D is perhaps TRBD1 (5 bases). The CDR3 nucleotides read TGTGCCAGCAGCTTGGTGTTCGGGGGGGTTGGCAATCAGCCCCAGCATTTT. Translated, it gives CASSLVFGGVGNQPQHF.